Below are 13 T cell receptor beta chains sequenced from a single sample in a study of blood T cell repertoires in COVID-19. Data came from immunoSEQ multiplex PCR; TCRdb stores just in-frame clones and leaves some out. Found here are about 400,000 clones, about 89% of them singletons; the top ten hold approximately 1.2%. The specimen sequenced was peripheral blood. All receptors derive from a man aged 35-49 years with acute or convalescent COVID-19.

The chain combines TRBV5-8 with TRBJ1-5, with TRBD1 matching over 7 bases. The germline gives CDR1 SGHTS, CDR2 YDEGEE. This CDR3 comprises 14 residues. V lost 4 bases, J lost 9 bases, and 10 bases stayed unmatched. Written as DNA, the CDR3 is TGTGCCAGCAGCCCCACAGGGGTAAGGGGGCCCCAGCATTTT. Encoded protein: CASSPTGVRGPQHF.

This rearrangement joins TRBV5-1 to TRBJ2-1, with 11 bases identical to TRBD2. CDR1 and CDR2 from the germline V gene are SGHRS and YFSETQ. V was pared by 5 bases and J by 6 bases, with 13 bases of the junction left unmatched. The CDR3 covers 17 residues. The CDR3 is CASSWGYSGRAANEQFF. The CDR3 DNA is TGCGCCAGCAGTTGGGGGTATAGCGGGAGGGCCGCCAATGAGCAGTTCTTC.

The chain couples TRBV4-2 to TRBJ2-7; 9 positions match TRBD2. Trimming at V came to 0 bases and at J to 5 bases, leaving 14 bases not matched to a gene. Germline V gene lookup returns CDR1 LGHNA and CDR2 YNFKEQ. CDR3 size: 18 residues. The CDR3 sequence is CASSQDGTYSGRVNEQYF. DNA of the CDR3: TGTGCCAGCAGCCAAGACGGTACTTATAGCGGGAGAGTAAACGAGCAGTACTTC.

The chain employs TRBV2 and TRBJ1-1, with unresolved D. Germline CDR1 and CDR2: SNHLY and FYNNEI. Trimming cost V 5 bases and J 7 bases, with 14 bases left between them. The CDR3 loop spans 13 amino acids. For the CDR3, the DNA is TGTGCCAGCAGTCCTCGCACGGGTGGTGAAGCTTTCTTT. It is translated as CASSPRTGGEAFF.

The rearrangement links TRBV7-2 to TRBJ2-7; 9 bases fit TRBD2. V shed 2 bases and J 2 bases; nucleotides not matched to a gene: 7. The CDR3 has 16 amino acids. Looked up from germline, CDR1 is SGHTA and CDR2 is FQGNSA. This CDR3 is CASSLRSSGAPYEQYF. The CDR3 nucleotides are TGTGCCAGCAGCTTACGGTCTAGCGGGGCCCCCTACGAGCAGTACTTC.

The chain combines TRBV5-1 with TRBJ1-5; possible D gene TRBD1, 5 bases. The V end lost 0 bases, the J end lost 4 bases, and 14 bases lay between the germline ends. In germline, CDR1 is SGHRS, CDR2 YFSETQ. This CDR3 comprises 16 residues. The CDR3 bases are TGCGCCAGCAGCTTGGAGGGGCAGGGTCCTAATCAGCCCCAGCATTTT. It codes for CASSLEGQGPNQPQHF.

This chain links TRBV27 with TRBJ2-5; 11 nucleotides line up with TRBD1. Trimming removed 3 bases from V and 1 base from J; junction bases left unmatched: 13. This CDR3 region has 19 residues. CDR1 and CDR2 (germline): MNHEY, SMNVEV (reference sequence). CDR3 protein: CASSFPGDRGIGVQETQYF. The CDR3 DNA reads as TGTGCCAGCAGTTTCCCAGGGGACAGGGGGATTGGGGTCCAAGAGACCCAGTACTTC.

This clone appeared once. The J gene is TRBJ1-4, the V gene TRBV30; TRBD1 matches at 7 bases. The CDR3 covers 12 residues. Looked up from germline, CDR1 is GTSNPN and CDR2 is SVGIG (reference sequence). Trimming at V came to 6 bases and at J to 6 bases, leaving 4 bases not matched to a gene. The CDR3 DNA sequence: TGTGCCTGCCAGGGGGACCATGAAAAACTGTTTTTT. Its translation: CACQGDHEKLFF.

The chain joins TRBV4-1 to TRBJ2-5; D not certain. V was shortened by 4 bases and J by 5 bases, with 11 bases between the two germline ends. The CDR3 extends over 13 amino acids. Germline CDR1 reads MGHRA; CDR2 reads YSYEKL. The DNA for the CDR3 is TGCGCCAGCAGCCCCCGAACGAGGGAGACCCAGTACTTC. Its translation: CASSPRTRETQYF.

This sequence joins TRBV5-1 and TRBJ2-5; D is perhaps TRBD1 (5 bases). The CDR3 covers 14 residues. V shed 2 bases and J shed 2 bases, with 10 bases lying between them. Per the germline V gene, CDR1 is SGHRS and CDR2 is YFSETQ. CDR3 residues: CASSFFPGQETQYF. In DNA, the CDR3 is TGCGCCAGCAGCTTTTTTCCAGGGCAAGAGACCCAGTACTTC.

The chain couples TRBV7-9 to TRBJ1-2; weak D call: TRBD1 (6 bases). The CDR3 has 15 residues. Trimming shortened V by 4 bases and J by 3 bases, and 15 bases separated the two germline ends. Germline values: CDR1 SEHNR, CDR2 FQNEAQ (reference sequence). CDR3 protein: CASSSGGAPYYGYTF. The CDR3 nucleotides are TGTGCCAGCAGCTCGGGGGGGGCACCCTACTATGGCTACACCTTC.

V is TRBV19 and J is TRBJ1-2, with D unresolved. Trimming shortened V by 4 bases and J by 1 base, and 7 bases separated the two germline ends. Germline CDR1 reads LNHDA; CDR2 reads SQIVND (reference sequence). This CDR3 region has 13 residues. The chain's CDR3 is CASSRDLNYGYTF. CDR3 in DNA: TGTGCCAGTAGTAGAGATCTTAACTATGGCTACACCTTC.

The rearrangement links TRBV9 to TRBJ1-2, with a weak D call TRBD1 (5 bases). The CDR3 runs 14 residues. Germline assignment: CDR1 SGDLS and CDR2 YYNGEE. The V gene lost 4 bases and the J gene lost 2 bases, with 12 bases spanning the gap. CDR3 loop: CASSTSTENYGYTF. The CDR3 DNA reads as TGTGCCAGCAGCACATCGACAGAAAACTATGGCTACACCTTC.